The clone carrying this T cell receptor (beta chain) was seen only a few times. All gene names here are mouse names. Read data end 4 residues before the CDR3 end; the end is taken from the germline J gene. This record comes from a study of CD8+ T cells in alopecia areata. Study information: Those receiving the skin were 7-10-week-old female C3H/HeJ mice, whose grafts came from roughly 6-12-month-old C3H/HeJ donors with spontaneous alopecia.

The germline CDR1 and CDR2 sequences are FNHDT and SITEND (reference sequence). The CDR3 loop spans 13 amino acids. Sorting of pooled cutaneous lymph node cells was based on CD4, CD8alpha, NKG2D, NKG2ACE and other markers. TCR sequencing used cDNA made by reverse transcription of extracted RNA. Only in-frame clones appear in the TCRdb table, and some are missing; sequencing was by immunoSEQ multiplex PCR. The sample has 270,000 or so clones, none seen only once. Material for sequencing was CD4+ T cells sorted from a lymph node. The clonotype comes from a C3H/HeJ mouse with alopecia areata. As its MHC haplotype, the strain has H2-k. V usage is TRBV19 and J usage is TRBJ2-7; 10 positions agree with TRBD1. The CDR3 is CASRPGQGNEQYF. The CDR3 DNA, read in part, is TGTGCCAGCAGGCCGGGACAGGGGAAT.